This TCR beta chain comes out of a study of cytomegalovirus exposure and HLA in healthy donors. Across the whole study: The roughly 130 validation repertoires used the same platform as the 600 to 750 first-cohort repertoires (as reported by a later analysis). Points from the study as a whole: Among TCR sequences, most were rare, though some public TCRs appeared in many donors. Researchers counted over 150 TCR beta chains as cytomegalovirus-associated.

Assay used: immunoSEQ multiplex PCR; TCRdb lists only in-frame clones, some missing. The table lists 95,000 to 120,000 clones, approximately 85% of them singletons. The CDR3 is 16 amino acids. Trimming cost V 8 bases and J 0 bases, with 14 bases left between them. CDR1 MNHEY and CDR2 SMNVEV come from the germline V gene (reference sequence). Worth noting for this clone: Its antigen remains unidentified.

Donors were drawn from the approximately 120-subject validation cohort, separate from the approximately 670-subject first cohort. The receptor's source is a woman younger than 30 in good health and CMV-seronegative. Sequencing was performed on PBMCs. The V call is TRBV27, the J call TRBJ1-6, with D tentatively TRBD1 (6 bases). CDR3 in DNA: TGTGCCAGCCGGGACGAAGGGGGCTCCTATAATTCACCCCTCCACTTT. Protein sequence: CASRDEGGSYNSPLHF.